One sample yielded the 2 T cell receptor beta chains listed below, sequenced in a study of neurological immune-mediated disorders. TCRdb itself ran the 5' RACE reads through MiXCR, one entry per CDR3 protein. The sample includes 20,000 to 30,000 distinct CDR3 sequences, 2% to 2.5% of them seen just once. Sequencing was carried out using PBMCs. These receptor sequences come from a woman between 50 and 59 years old with multiple sclerosis.

This clonotype was detected only a few times. This sequence joins TRBV6-2 or TRBV6-3 and TRBJ1-2, with D hard to call. The CDR3 sequence is 16 residues long. The germline V gene encodes CDR1 MNHEY and CDR2 SVGEGT. The ends were cut back, 0 bases at V and 9 bases at J, with 20 bases in the middle. The CDR3 DNA sequence: TGTGCCAGCAGTTACTCGGCGGGCAGGTCCTTCTCGAGCTACACCTTC. Protein sequence: CASSYSAGRSFSSYTF.

The gene calls are TRBV20-1 and TRBJ2-1, with D unresolved. This CDR3 is built from 15 residues. CDR1 is DFQATT and CDR2 is SNEGSKA in the germline V gene (reference sequence). The ends were cut back, 0 bases at V and 4 bases at J, with 13 bases in the middle. CDR3 DNA sequence: TGCAGTGCTAGAGATGCGGCTAGAGGATACAATGAGCAGTTCTTC. It codes for CSARDAARGYNEQFF.